This TCR beta chain emerged from a study of cytotoxic CD8 clonotypes in ibrutinib-treated CLL. Across the study: Partial response was seen in 25 or so patients and complete response in 2; after median roughly six years, about 14 stayed remitted, around 12 progressed. Samples averaged approximately 250,000 productive templates and some 91,000 productive rearrangements.

This CDR3 contains 15 residues. With V trimmed by 6 bases and J by 5 bases, 8 bases remained unmatched. Germline V gene sequence: CDR1 SGHKS, CDR2 YYEKEE (reference sequence). Sequencing was performed with immunoSEQ multiplex PCR; in TCRdb, only in-frame clones are kept and a portion is missing. The table lists about 85,000 clones, more than 75% of them singletons. With respect to this clone: Its antigen is as yet unknown.

Findings and caveats of the study: Public clonotypes proved infrequent, and on treatment they shrank or remained steady.

V is TRBV5-5 and J is TRBJ2-2, with 9 bases lining up with TRBD1. The receptor was isolated from a human donor with chronic lymphocytic leukemia. Material: PBMCs, obtained after 12 months of ibrutinib treatment. The CDR3 bases are TGTGCCAGCACCACAGGGGGCTGGGGTACCGGGGAGCTGTTTTTT. It encodes CASTTGGWGTGELFF.